This T cell receptor beta chain was found in a study of OX40 agonist ivuxolimab in advanced cancers. The repertoire was sequenced with immunoSEQ multiplex PCR; TCRdb's copy has only in-frame clones and lacks some. The data show approximately 11,000 clones, roughly two thirds seen once. Germline V CDR1 and CDR2: SGHRS, YFSETQ. Unmatched junction bases numbered 9, after V lost 4 bases and J lost 4 bases. This CDR3 region has 16 residues. This TCR was recovered from an adult with an advanced solid tumor such as melanoma, head and neck, liver or kidney cancer. J is TRBJ1-2 and V is TRBV5-1, with 11 bases matching TRBD1. This specimen consisted of CD4+ or CD8+ T cells sorted from blood, obtained in a trial of the OX40 agonist ivuxolimab. The CDR3 DNA reads TGCGCCAGCAGCCCTTCAAGGACAGGGGGCCCCTATGGCTACACCTTC. Its translation: CASSPSRTGGPYGYTF.